A single sample gave rise to the 27 T cell receptor beta chains below, sequenced in a study of a mutant IDH1 vaccine in newly diagnosed glioma. Noted time point: baseline, week 1 (first vaccination visit). Noted treatment: pre-vaccination baseline after standard-of-care therapy. This table comes from immunoSEQ multiplex PCR, and its TCRdb copy is limited to in-frame clones, with some not included. The data contain around 26,000 clones, 93% of them seen just once; the ten biggest clones take up about 1.2%. Here the sequenced sample was PBMCs, taken from a glioma patient treated with radiotherapy, temozolomide or both. The receptors were gathered from a middle-aged man with glioma.

The rearrangement joins TRBV9 to TRBJ2-7; 10 nucleotides align to TRBD2. This CDR3 has 18 amino acids. V lost 3 bases to trimming and J lost 0 bases; unmatched junction nucleotides: 12. In germline, CDR1 is SGDLS, CDR2 YYNGEE. CDR3 region: CASSGHTPGLASSYEQYF. The CDR3 nucleotides are TGTGCCAGCAGCGGACACACGCCGGGACTAGCGAGCTCCTACGAGCAGTACTTC.

This chain connects TRBV18 to TRBJ2-3, with D tentatively TRBD1 or TRBD2 (5 bases each). Per the germline V gene, CDR1 is KGHSH and CDR2 is LQKENI. V lost 3 bases and J 2 bases, leaving 12 bases between the germline ends. The CDR3 is made up of 15 amino acids. The DNA for the CDR3 is TGTGCCAGCTCACCCCGGGACCAAGACACAGATACGCAGTATTTT. Residues: CASSPRDQDTDTQYF.

The genes are TRBV11-2 and TRBJ2-3; D call uncertain. V lost 2 bases to trimming and J lost 3 bases, with 0 bases between them. Germline loops: CDR1 SGHAT, CDR2 FQNNGV. The CDR3 totals 11 residues. CDR3 DNA: TGTGCCAGCAGCTTAACAGATACGCAGTATTTT. Translated: CASSLTDTQYF.

This chain uses TRBV5-1 with TRBJ2-1; D remains unclear. The V end was cut by 0 bases, the J end by 3 bases, with 13 bases between. This CDR3 is built from 16 residues. The germline CDR1 and CDR2 sequences are SGHRS and YFSETQ. The chain's CDR3 is CASSLAVAGGYNEQFF. In nucleotides, the CDR3 is TGCGCCAGCAGCTTGGCCGTGGCAGGCGGCTACAATGAGCAGTTCTTC.

This chain connects TRBV7-9 to TRBJ2-7, with TRBD2 matching 10 bases. Germline V CDR1 and CDR2: SEHNR, FQNEAQ (reference sequence). After removal of 4 bases from V and 4 bases from J, the junction contained 7 bases not matched to a gene. CDR3 length: 15 amino acids. In DNA, the CDR3 is TGTGCCAGCAGCTCCACCGGGACTAGCGTATACGAGCAGTACTTC. Amino acids: CASSSTGTSVYEQYF.

The table lists this clone with a few counts. V usage is TRBV15 and J usage is TRBJ2-7; D could derive from TRBD1 or TRBD2 (5 bases each). V gave up 2 bases and J gave up 8 bases, with 13 bases separating them. The germline CDR1 and CDR2 sequences are LNHNV and YYDKDF (reference sequence). This CDR3 has 13 amino acids. CDR3 sequence reads: CATSRQRSGQQYF. Written as DNA, the CDR3 is TGTGCCACCAGCAGACAGAGGTCGGGACAGCAGTACTTC.

The chain carries TRBV6-5 and TRBJ1-6; D might be TRBD1 (6 bases). The CDR3 totals 15 residues. Per germline, CDR1 MNHEY and CDR2 SVGAGI. The ends were cut back, 6 bases at V and 10 bases at J, with 19 bases in the middle. Here the CDR3 DNA reads TGTGCCAGCAGATCCGGGGGGGGCGTCGACTCACCCCTCCACTTT. Translated, it gives CASRSGGGVDSPLHF.

This chain connects TRBV27 to TRBJ2-7; no clear D gene. Germline CDR1 MNHEY, CDR2 SMNVEV (reference sequence). This CDR3 region has 13 residues. V lost 3 bases, J lost 6 bases, and 12 bases lay in between. CDR3 loop: CASSLFLGGEQYF. The CDR3 region has the DNA TGTGCCAGCAGTTTGTTCTTGGGCGGCGAGCAGTACTTC.

The chain recombines TRBV5-1 with TRBJ2-7; the D is unclear. The germline V and J ends were trimmed by 5 bases and 3 bases, with 12 bases remaining between them. Germline V lookup: CDR1 SGHRS, CDR2 YFSETQ. The CDR3 loop spans 13 amino acids. The CDR3 is CASSAPDNYEQYF. The CDR3 DNA follows: TGCGCCAGCAGTGCCCCGGATAACTACGAGCAGTACTTC.

V usage is TRBV7-9 and J usage is TRBJ1-2; 7 bases map to TRBD1. The CDR3 has 15 amino acids. Germline CDR1 is SEHNR and CDR2 is FQNEAQ (reference sequence). V trimming: 0 bases; J trimming: 4 bases; junction bases outside the gene matches: 5. CDR3 sequence reads: CASSLAEGASYGYTF. The CDR3 DNA follows: TGTGCCAGCAGCTTAGCGGAGGGGGCCTCCTATGGCTACACCTTC.

V and J are TRBV18 and TRBJ1-2; the match to TRBD1 covers 8 bases. From germline, CDR1 is KGHSH and CDR2 LQKENI. Trimming took 0 bases from V and 4 from J; bases not matched to a gene: 4. This CDR3 has 15 residues. The CDR3 is CASSPPGTGFYGYTF. The DNA of the CDR3 is TGTGCCAGCTCACCACCGGGGACAGGATTCTATGGCTACACCTTC. Full variable domain (outside the CDR3, taken from reference TRBV18 and TRBJ1-2): NAGVMQNPRHLVRRRGQEARLRCSPMKGHSHVYWYRQLPEEGLKFMVYLQKENIIDESGMPKERFSAEFPKEGPSILRIQQVVRGDSAAYFCASSPPGTGFYGYTFGSGTRLTVV.

The chain links TRBV7-2 to TRBJ1-2, with unresolved D. The germline V gene has CDR1 SGHTA and CDR2 FQGNSA. The germline V and J ends were trimmed by 5 bases and 6 bases, with 13 bases remaining between them. The CDR3 contains 13 residues. The CDR3 protein is CASSEGIDDGYTF. The CDR3 bases are TGTGCCAGCAGCGAAGGGATAGACGATGGCTACACCTTC.

This rearrangement joins TRBV4-2 to TRBJ2-1, with D possibly TRBD2 on 7 matching bases. Trimming stripped 8 bases from V and 2 bases from J, with 19 bases between. Germline CDR1 is LGHNA and CDR2 is YNFKEQ. CDR3 length: 16 residues. The chain's CDR3 is CASALVGGGAYNEQFF. As DNA, the CDR3 is TGTGCCAGCGCCCTGGTGGGGGGGGGCGCCTACAATGAGCAGTTCTTC.

The chain is built from TRBV30 and TRBJ1-6; 7 bases fit TRBD1. This CDR3 is built from 13 residues. The ends lost 3 bases at V and 6 bases at J; junction bases unmatched: 2. From germline, CDR1 is GTSNPN and CDR2 SVGIG (reference sequence). Here the CDR3 reads CAWRGQPNSPLHF. CDR3 DNA: TGTGCCTGGAGGGGACAGCCTAATTCACCCCTCCACTTT.

The gene calls are TRBV18 and TRBJ2-4; D is perhaps TRBD1 (5 bases). The length of the CDR3 is 16 residues. Germline V gene data show CDR1 as KGHSH and CDR2 as LQKENI. The ends were cut back, 3 bases at V and 1 base at J, with 13 bases in the middle. The CDR3 coding sequence is TGTGCCAGCTCACCGCAGGGTATTGGGGCCAAAAACATTCAGTACTTC. It is translated as CASSPQGIGAKNIQYF.

The V gene is TRBV7-3, the J gene TRBJ2-3, with a possible D match to TRBD2 (5 bases). V was shortened by 5 bases and J by 4 bases, with 13 bases between the two germline ends. Germline V lookup: CDR1 SGHTA, CDR2 FQGTGA. The CDR3 contains 14 residues. CDR3 bases: TGTGCCAGCAGCCCACGGGGTTGGGCAGATACGCAGTATTTT. It is translated as CASSPRGWADTQYF.

The chain links TRBV6-6 to TRBJ1-1; 8 positions match TRBD1. This CDR3 has 14 amino acids. After removal of 4 bases from V and 8 bases from J, the junction contained 9 bases not matched to a gene. Looked up from germline, CDR1 is MNHNY and CDR2 is SVGAGI (reference sequence). CDR3 amino acids: CASSSPPGTGEAFF. CDR3 nucleotide sequence: TGTGCCAGCAGTTCCCCCCCCGGGACAGGAGAAGCTTTCTTT.

The chain recombines TRBV7-3 with TRBJ1-3; D perhaps matches TRBD1 (6 bases). Germline values: CDR1 SGHTA, CDR2 FQGTGA. The CDR3 runs 13 residues. Trimming pared 0 bases from V and 11 bases from J, leaving 11 bases between. CDR3 protein: CASSLTDRPPIYF. The CDR3 DNA is TGTGCCAGCAGCTTAACAGACAGGCCCCCCATATATTTT.

The chain uses TRBV19 and TRBJ1-5; D is perhaps TRBD1 (5 bases). The CDR3 is 13 residues long. CDR1 LNHDA and CDR2 SQIVND come from the germline V gene (reference sequence). Deletions cut 2 bases from V and 4 bases from J, with 6 bases between. Here the CDR3 DNA reads TGTGCCAGTAGTATACGGGGGAATCAGCCCCAGCATTTT. It codes for CASSIRGNQPQHF.

CDR3 bases: TGTGCCAGCAGTCCCCCGGGCGAGAGCTCCTACGAGCAGTACTTC. Translating it yields CASSPPGESSYEQYF. V usage is TRBV27 and J usage is TRBJ2-7; D uncertain. Germline-derived CDR1 and CDR2 are MNHEY and SMNVEV (reference sequence). Between the trimmed V and J ends, which lost 5 bases and 0 bases, there was a span of 14 bases. CDR3 size: 15 residues.

The table lists this clone with a count of one. The J gene is TRBJ1-2, the V gene TRBV5-1, with 7 bases matching TRBD1. With V trimmed by 1 base and J by 0 bases, 3 bases remained unmatched. This CDR3 has 15 amino acids. Germline V CDR1 and CDR2: SGHRS, YFSETQ. In nucleotides, the CDR3 is TGCGCCAGCAGCTTGTCGGGGACAGCTAACTATGGCTACACCTTC. It translates to CASSLSGTANYGYTF.

This chain connects TRBV28 to TRBJ1-3; no firm D call. The CDR3 has 14 amino acids. The germline CDR1 and CDR2 sequences are MDHEN and SYDVKM. V dropped 10 bases and J dropped 1 base, with 14 bases sitting between them. The CDR3 DNA is TGTGCCACTCGTGCGGGTTTTTCTGGAAACACCATATATTTT. This codes for CATRAGFSGNTIYF. The entire variable domain, with the rest obtained from reference TRBV28 and TRBJ1-3, is as follows: DVKVTQSSRYLVKRTGEKVFLECVQDMDHENMFWYRQDPGLGLRLIYFSYDVKMKEKGDIPEGYSVSREKKERFSLILESASTNQTSMYLCATRAGFSGNTIYFGEGSWLTVV.

The rearrangement joins TRBV11-2 to TRBJ2-6; D is unclear. The germline gives CDR1 SGHAT, CDR2 FQNNGV. The CDR3 sequence is 13 residues long. Trimming took off 2 bases at V and 1 base at J, with 0 bases between the two ends. The CDR3 loop is CASSLSGANVLTF. The CDR3 DNA reads as TGTGCCAGCAGCTTATCTGGGGCCAACGTCCTGACTTTC.

The chain carries TRBV4-2 and TRBJ2-7, with unresolved D. Germline CDR1 reads LGHNA; CDR2 reads YNFKEQ. This CDR3 has 12 residues. The germline V and J ends were trimmed by 0 bases and 6 bases, with 6 bases remaining between them. CDR3 bases: TGTGCCAGCAGCCAAGATCGGCGCGAGCAGTACTTC. This translates into CASSQDRREQYF.

Only one count was recorded for this clone. The V gene is TRBV2, the J gene TRBJ2-7; D remains ambiguous. CDR1 is SNHLY, CDR2 FYNNEI, per germline. The CDR3 runs 11 residues. Trimming shortened V by 1 base and J by 3 bases, and 1 base separated the two germline ends. This chain's CDR3 is CASSEDYEQYF. The CDR3 region has the DNA TGTGCCAGCAGTGAAGACTACGAGCAGTACTTC.

The V gene is TRBV6-6, the J gene TRBJ1-1, with a weak D call TRBD1 (6 bases). The V end was cut by 5 bases, the J end by 5 bases, with 15 bases between. The CDR3 is 14 residues long. Germline CDR1 is MNHNY and CDR2 is SVGAGI (reference sequence). CDR3 in amino acids: CASSQTGAGTEAFF. The CDR3 DNA follows: TGTGCCAGCAGTCAGACAGGAGCGGGAACTGAAGCTTTCTTT.

The CDR3 spells CASGSGQSTDTQYF. The DNA of the CDR3 is TGTGCCAGCGGATCGGGACAGAGCACAGATACGCAGTATTTT. The rearrangement uses TRBV7-9 and TRBJ2-3; 7 nucleotides match TRBD1. Germline V gene data show CDR1 as SEHNR and CDR2 as FQNEAQ (reference sequence). The CDR3 sequence is 14 residues long. V lost 8 bases, J lost 0 bases, and 5 bases stayed unmatched.